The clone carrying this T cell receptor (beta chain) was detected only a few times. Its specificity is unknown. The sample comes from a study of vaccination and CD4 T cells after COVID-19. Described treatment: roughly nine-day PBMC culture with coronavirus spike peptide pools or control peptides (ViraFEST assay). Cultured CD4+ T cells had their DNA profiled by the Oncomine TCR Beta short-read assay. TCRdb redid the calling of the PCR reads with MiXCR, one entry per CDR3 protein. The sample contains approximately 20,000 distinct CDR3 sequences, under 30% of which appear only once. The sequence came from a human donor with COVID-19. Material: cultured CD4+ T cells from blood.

The CDR3 protein is CASRDDSNQPQHF. CDR3 in DNA: TGTGCCAGCAGGGACGATAGCAATCAGCCCCAGCATTTT. V usage is TRBV12-3 or TRBV12-4 and J usage is TRBJ1-5; D is unresolved. With 6 bases removed from V and 0 bases from J, the gap between germline ends came to 6 bases. The CDR3 spans 13 residues.